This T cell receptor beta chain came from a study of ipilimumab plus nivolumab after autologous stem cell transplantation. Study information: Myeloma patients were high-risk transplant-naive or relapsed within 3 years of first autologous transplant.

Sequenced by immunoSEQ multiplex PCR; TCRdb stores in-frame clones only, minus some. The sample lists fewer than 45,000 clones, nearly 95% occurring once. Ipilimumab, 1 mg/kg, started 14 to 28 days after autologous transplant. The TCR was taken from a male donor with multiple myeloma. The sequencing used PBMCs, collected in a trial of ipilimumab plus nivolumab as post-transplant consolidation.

The CDR3 region has the DNA TGCGCCAGCATGCGGGGGGGCCGGGACAATGAGCAGTTCTTC. It is translated as CASMRGGRDNEQFF. This chain links TRBV4-1 with TRBJ2-1, with TRBD2 matching over 9 bases. Germline loops: CDR1 MGHRA, CDR2 YSYEKL. CDR3 length equals 14 residues. V trimming: 7 bases; J trimming: 5 bases; junction bases outside the gene matches: 6.